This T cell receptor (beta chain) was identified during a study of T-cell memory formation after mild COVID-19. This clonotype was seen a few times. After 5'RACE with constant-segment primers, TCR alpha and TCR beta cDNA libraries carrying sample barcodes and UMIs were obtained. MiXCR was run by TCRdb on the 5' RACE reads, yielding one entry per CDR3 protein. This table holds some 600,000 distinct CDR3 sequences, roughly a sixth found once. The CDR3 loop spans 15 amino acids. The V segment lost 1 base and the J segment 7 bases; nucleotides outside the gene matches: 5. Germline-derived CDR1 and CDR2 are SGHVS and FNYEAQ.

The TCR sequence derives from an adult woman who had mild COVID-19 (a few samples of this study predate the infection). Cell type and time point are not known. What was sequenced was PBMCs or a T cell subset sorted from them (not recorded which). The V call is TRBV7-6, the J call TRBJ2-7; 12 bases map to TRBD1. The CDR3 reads CASSLGGTGGREQYF. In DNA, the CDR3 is TGTGCCAGCAGCTTAGGGGGGACAGGGGGCCGGGAGCAGTACTTC.